Each of the 32 T cell receptor beta chains below was sequenced from the same sample in a study of CD8+CD57+ T cells in acquired aplastic anemia. The sequenced patients had an expansion of CD8+CD57+ cells seen by flow cytometry. According to the study, genomic DNA was the template for TCR beta VDJ and CDR3 profiling. From the reads, TCRdb called clonotypes with MiXCR, one entry per CDR3 protein. The sample has around 130,000 distinct CDR3 sequences, under 60% seen once; the top ten hold around 27%. The sequenced sample was sorted CD4+, CD8+, or CD8+CD57+ T cells (not recorded which) from PBMCs. Receptors were obtained from a human donor with aplastic anemia.

This clonotype appeared a few times. The rearrangement links TRBV15 to TRBJ2-3; the match to TRBD2 covers 8 bases. Germline V lookup: CDR1 LNHNV, CDR2 YYDKDF (reference sequence). V shed 1 base and J 3 bases; nucleotides not matched to a gene: 3. This CDR3 region has 15 residues. CDR3 amino acids: CATSRGGRRTDTQYF. The CDR3 DNA is TGTGCCACCAGCAGAGGCGGGAGGAGGACAGATACGCAGTATTTT.

The chain uses TRBV20-1 and TRBJ2-7; TRBD1 might be the D (6 bases). Per the germline V gene, CDR1 is DFQATT and CDR2 is SNEGSKA (reference sequence). V lost 0 bases and J lost 4, with 13 bases in between. This CDR3 is built from 14 residues. This chain's CDR3 is CSARDLKQGYEQYF. The CDR3 DNA follows: TGCAGTGCTAGAGACCTAAAACAGGGTTACGAGCAGTACTTC.

This clonotype was picked up a small number of times. The rearrangement joins TRBV29-1 to TRBJ2-6; a weak D match, TRBD1 (6 bases). Germline CDR1 SQVTM, CDR2 ANQGSEA. The CDR3 runs to 16 residues. V was shortened by 7 bases and J by 0 bases, with 16 bases between the two germline ends. This CDR3 reads CSASRDIDSGANVLTF. For the CDR3, the DNA is TGCAGCGCCTCCCGGGACATAGACTCTGGGGCCAACGTCCTGACTTTC.

Only a few counts were recorded for this clonotype. This rearrangement joins TRBV2 to TRBJ2-6; D remains ambiguous. The CDR3 length is 15 residues. In germline, CDR1 is SNHLY, CDR2 FYNNEI. V dropped 0 bases and J dropped 4 bases, with 7 bases sitting between them. The CDR3 is CASSEADSGANVLTF. Written as DNA, the CDR3 is TGTGCCAGCAGTGAAGCAGATAGCGGGGCCAACGTCCTGACTTTC.

In nucleotides, the CDR3 is TGTGCCAGTAGTATGGGGTACAACACTGAAGCTTTCTTT. Amino acids: CASSMGYNTEAFF. V gene TRBV19 combines with J gene TRBJ1-1; D uncertain. V lost 3 bases and J lost 2, with 7 bases in between. CDR1 and CDR2 (germline): LNHDA, SQIVND (reference sequence). The CDR3 covers 13 residues.

This clonotype was counted ten times or more. The rearrangement joins TRBV10-3 to TRBJ1-5, with D hard to call. Per germline, CDR1 ENHRY and CDR2 SYGVKD. This CDR3 region has 16 residues. Trimming took 3 bases from V and 2 from J, leaving 14 bases between them. As DNA, the CDR3 is TGTGCCATCAGTGATTTAGGCCCACAACGCAATCAGCCCCAGCATTTT. Amino acids: CAISDLGPQRNQPQHF.

The V gene is TRBV6-5, the J gene TRBJ2-7; 7 bases are shared with TRBD1. Trimming at V came to 2 bases and at J to 0 bases, leaving 1 base not matched to a gene. Looked up from germline, CDR1 is MNHEY and CDR2 is SVGAGI. The CDR3 is 14 residues long. The CDR3 region has the DNA TGTGCCAGCAGTTACGGGGACAGCTCCTACGAGCAGTACTTC. Encoded protein: CASSYGDSSYEQYF.

This sequence joins TRBV11-2 and TRBJ1-3; D gene unclear. The CDR3 is 19 residues long. Germline V gene lookup returns CDR1 SGHAT and CDR2 FQNNGV. V shed 6 bases and J shed 1 base, with 25 bases lying between them. The CDR3 sequence is CASRFCWACPVFSGNTIYF. The CDR3 DNA is TGTGCCAGCAGGTTTTGTTGGGCTTGTCCTGTTTTTTCTGGAAACACCATATATTTT.

The V and J genes are TRBV19 and TRBJ2-1; D possibly corresponds to TRBD2 (5 bases). The CDR3 runs 13 residues. CDR1 LNHDA and CDR2 SQIVND come from the germline V gene (reference sequence). Trimming removed 3 bases at V and 6 bases at J, with 9 bases between. The CDR3 nucleotides are TGTGCCAGTAGTATTTCGACTACCAATGAGCAGTTCTTC. Residues: CASSISTTNEQFF.

As regards this clonotype: At one boundary the junction diverges from the germline segment, which might be a read error. This chain uses TRBV9 with TRBJ2-3, with 9 bases fitting TRBD1. Germline assignment: CDR1 SGDLS and CDR2 YYNGEE. CDR3 size: 15 residues. In DNA form, the CDR3 reads TGCGCCAGCAGCCTTTACAGGGGGCGGACAGATACGCAGTATTTT. Its translation is CASSLYRGRTDTQYF. Supplemented by reference TRBV9 and TRBJ2-3, the full variable domain reads DSGVTQTPKHLITATGQRVTLRCSPRSGDLSVYWYQQSLDQGLQFLIQYYNGEERAKGNILERFSAQQFPDLHSELNLSSLELGDSALYFCASSLYRGRTDTQYFGPGTRLTVL.

The rearrangement links TRBV12-3 or TRBV12-4 to TRBJ2-5; 9 bases are shared with TRBD2. The V and J ends lost 3 bases and 1 base, in that order; junction bases with no gene match: 3. CDR3 size: 15 residues. Here the CDR3 reads CASSFAGGGQETQYF. CDR3 coding DNA: TGTGCCAGCAGTTTTGCGGGAGGGGGCCAAGAGACCCAGTACTTC.

This clonotype was detected many times. The chain has TRBV12-3 or TRBV12-4 and TRBJ1-6, with TRBD1 as a possible D gene (5 bases). V lost 4 bases and J 14 bases, leaving 24 bases between the germline ends. The CDR3 is 16 residues long. CDR3 protein: CASSSGGGGPKFTLHF. As DNA, the CDR3 is TGTGCCAGCAGTTCCGGGGGGGGAGGCCCAAAATTCACCCTCCACTTT.

The V gene is TRBV9, the J gene TRBJ1-1; 7 nucleotides align to TRBD1. The CDR3 covers 14 residues. The ends lost 4 bases at V and 4 bases at J; junction bases unmatched: 7. Germline CDR1 SGDLS, CDR2 YYNGEE. The CDR3 protein is CASSPRTGLTEAFF. CDR3 DNA sequence: TGTGCCAGCAGCCCGAGGACAGGACTCACTGAAGCTTTCTTT.

This clonotype was seen once. The chain employs TRBV6-5 and TRBJ2-7; D might be TRBD1 (5 bases). V was shortened by 2 bases and J by 6 bases, with 20 bases between the two germline ends. From germline, CDR1 is MNHEY and CDR2 SVGAGI. CDR3 length: 16 residues. CDR3 in amino acids: CASSYDSGRGSVEQYF. The DNA of the CDR3 is TGTGCCAGCAGTTACGATTCGGGTAGGGGCTCTGTCGAGCAGTACTTC.

V gene TRBV29-1 combines with J gene TRBJ1-1; D is perhaps TRBD1 (6 bases). V was pared by 4 bases and J by 6 bases, with 18 bases between. CDR1 is SQVTM, CDR2 ANQGSEA, per germline. The CDR3 is 14 amino acids. The CDR3 bases are TGCAGCGTTGCACAGGGAGGGAGTTTCTCTGAAGCTTTCTTT. It yields the protein CSVAQGGSFSEAFF.

The chain employs TRBV13 and TRBJ1-2, with TRBD1 as a possible D gene (5 bases). This CDR3 has 20 amino acids. CDR1 and CDR2 from the germline V gene are PRHDT and FYEKMQ (reference sequence). The V end was cut by 1 base, the J end by 0 bases, with 24 bases between. In DNA, the CDR3 is TGTGCCAGCAGCTTAGACTGGGGCGGCATGAACACTGAAGCTAACTATGGCTACACCTTC. Amino acid sequence: CASSLDWGGMNTEANYGYTF.

The chain has TRBV12-3 or TRBV12-4 and TRBJ1-6; TRBD1 might be the D (6 bases). Trimming took off 6 bases at V and 8 bases at J, with 29 bases between the two ends. This CDR3 has 19 residues. CDR3 in DNA: TGTGCCAGCAGCCCTCCCCGCAGGGGACTTAGAAGGTGGGATTCACCCCTCCACTTT. Protein product: CASSPPRRGLRRWDSPLHF.

To note about this clonotype: This could be a read error, since a much larger clone is one nucleotide away. This sequence joins TRBV5-1 and TRBJ1-1; D remains ambiguous. The CDR3 length is 14 residues. Germline loops: CDR1 SGHRS, CDR2 YFSETQ. Trimming took off 0 bases at V and 8 bases at J, with 14 bases between the two ends. CDR3 sequence: CASSLARGPREAFF. CDR3 DNA: TGCGCCAGCAGCTTGGCCCGAGGGCCCCGCGAAGCTTTCTTT.

This clonotype has at least ten counts. The chain joins TRBV13 to TRBJ2-4; D remains ambiguous. The germline gives CDR1 PRHDT, CDR2 FYEKMQ (reference sequence). This CDR3 has 16 residues. The germline V and J ends were trimmed by 4 bases and 4 bases, with 17 bases remaining between them. The CDR3 DNA reads as TGTGCCAGCAGCTCCATCGAGACCGACCTAAAAAACATTCAGTACTTC. It is translated as CASSSIETDLKNIQYF.

Note on this clonotype: This clone may be a read error of a much larger clone one base away. The V gene is TRBV29-1, the J gene TRBJ2-7, with TRBD2 matching 15 bases. Germline values: CDR1 SQVTM, CDR2 ANQGSEA. The CDR3 covers 17 residues. This CDR3 is CSAPVGTSGGQSYEQHF. The CDR3 DNA follows: TGCAGCGCTCCGGTAGGGACTAGCGGGGGGCAGTCCTACGAGCAGCACTTC.

The gene calls are TRBV11-1 and TRBJ2-1, with a weak D call TRBD2 (6 bases). Germline lookup yields CDR1 SGHAT and CDR2 FQDESV (reference sequence). V gave up 5 bases and J gave up 0 bases, with 11 bases separating them. The CDR3 is made up of 15 amino acids. This CDR3 reads CASSGSGYSYNEQFF. The CDR3 nucleotides read TGTGCCAGCAGCGGTAGCGGTTACTCCTACAATGAGCAGTTCTTC.

The DNA of the CDR3 is TGTGCCAGCAGCTTAGGACGATTGAGGACTGAAGCTTTCTTT. Residues: CASSLGRLRTEAFF. The chain employs TRBV7-9 and TRBJ1-1; D gene ambiguous. The CDR3 spans 14 residues. Trimming pared 1 base from V and 5 bases from J, leaving 11 bases between. Germline CDR1 reads SEHNR; CDR2 reads FQNEAQ (reference sequence).

This clonotype occurred a few times. This rearrangement joins TRBV20-1 to TRBJ1-5; D is perhaps TRBD1 (5 bases). Germline CDR1 reads DFQATT; CDR2 reads SNEGSKA (reference sequence). The CDR3 is 15 residues long. Between the trimmed V and J ends, which lost 4 bases and 3 bases, there was a span of 16 bases. The CDR3 region has the DNA TGCAGTGCTACCGAATCGGGCAGGGACAATCAGCCCCAGCATTTT. It is translated as CSATESGRDNQPQHF.

The V and J genes are TRBV10-3 and TRBJ1-1; D gene unclear. This CDR3 spans 14 amino acids. Germline V CDR1 and CDR2: ENHRY, SYGVKD. The ends were cut back, 3 bases at V and 5 bases at J, with 13 bases in the middle. Here the CDR3 reads CAISERTAATEAFF. The CDR3 nucleotides read TGTGCCATCAGTGAACGGACCGCCGCGACTGAAGCTTTCTTT.

The rearrangement uses TRBV2 and TRBJ1-1, with 9 nucleotides matching TRBD1. CDR3 length: 14 residues. Germline lookup yields CDR1 SNHLY and CDR2 FYNNEI. Trimming cost V 6 bases and J 0 bases; bases outside gene matches: 2. CDR3 DNA sequence: TGTGCCAGCAGCGGACAGGGGCTGAACACTGAAGCTTTCTTT. Encoded protein: CASSGQGLNTEAFF. The full variable domain, rest sourced from reference TRBV2 and TRBJ1-1, is EPEVTQTPSHQVTQMGQEVILRCVPISNHLYFYWYRQILGQKVEFLVSFYNNEISEKSEIFDDQFSVERPDGSNFTLKIRSTKLEDSAMYFCASSGQGLNTEAFFGQGTRLTVV.

This clonotype was counted once. No conserved phenylalanine or tryptophan ends this CDR3, so it is likely a read error. The chain couples TRBV2 to TRBJ1-2; unclear D gene. The CDR3 consists of 14 residues. Germline CDR1 is SNHLY and CDR2 is FYNNEI. V was cut by 1 base and J by 4 bases, with 10 bases left in between. This CDR3 reads CASSEGLVAYGYTI. CDR3 DNA sequence: TGTGCCAGCAGTGAAGGGTTAGTGGCCTATGGCTACACCATC.

The rearrangement joins TRBV15 to TRBJ2-1; D call uncertain. V gave up 6 bases and J gave up 0 bases, with 6 bases separating them. Germline assignment: CDR1 LNHNV and CDR2 YYDKDF (reference sequence). The CDR3 length is 13 residues. This CDR3 reads CATRRGSYNEQFF. The CDR3 DNA follows: TGTGCCACCAGACGCGGCTCCTACAATGAGCAGTTCTTC.

Note on this clonotype: At one boundary the junction diverges from the germline segment, which might be a read error. The chain links TRBV6-4 to TRBJ2-7; D is unclear. The V gene's germline CDR1 is MRHNA and CDR2 SNTAGT. The CDR3 has 14 amino acids. This CDR3 reads CASSYSGSSYEQYF. The CDR3 nucleotides read TGTGCCAGCAGTTACTCTGGCAGCTCCTACGAGCAGTACTTC.

The chain is built from TRBV15 and TRBJ1-5; a weak D match, TRBD1 (6 bases). The V end was cut by 10 bases, the J end by 7 bases, with 26 bases between. Per the germline V gene, CDR1 is LNHNV and CDR2 is YYDKDF (reference sequence). The CDR3 runs to 16 residues. The CDR3 DNA sequence: TGTGCCAGCAGTCTCCAAACAGCACAGGGCGAACAGCCCCAGCATTTT. Its translation is CASSLQTAQGEQPQHF.

This clonotype was observed many times. The genes are TRBV11-1 and TRBJ2-1, with D perhaps matching TRBD1 (6 bases). Trimming left V 4 bases short and J 8 bases short, with 21 bases between. This CDR3 contains 16 residues. Germline assignment: CDR1 SGHAT and CDR2 FQDESV (reference sequence). Written as DNA, the CDR3 is TGTGCCAGCAGCTATCGAGGGGGAACGGGGAAGGATGAGCAGTTCTTC. The encoded protein is CASSYRGGTGKDEQFF. Variable domain in full (rest from reference TRBV11-1 and TRBJ2-1): EAEVAQSPRYKITEKSQAVAFWCDPISGHATLYWYRQILGQGPELLVQFQDESVVDDSQLPKDRFSAERLKGVDSTLKIQPAELGDSAMYLCASSYRGGTGKDEQFFGPGTRLTVL.

Remarks on this clonotype: Being one base from a much bigger clone, this may be a read error. The rearrangement links TRBV25-1 to TRBJ2-2; 8 bases agree with TRBD1. The CDR3 length is 14 residues. Germline values: CDR1 MGHDK, CDR2 SYGVNS. V shed 3 bases and J 7 bases; nucleotides not matched to a gene: 4. In DNA form, the CDR3 reads TGTGCCAGCAGTGAGGACAGGGACAACGGGGAGCTGTTTTTT. It yields the protein CASSEDRDNGELFF.

The chain joins TRBV5-4 to TRBJ2-7, with no clear D. Germline CDR1 and CDR2: SGHNT and YYREEE (reference sequence). V was pared by 0 bases and J by 2 bases, with 9 bases between. This CDR3 has 14 residues. CDR3 protein: CASSLDGSPYEQYF. The CDR3 DNA reads as TGTGCCAGCAGCTTGGACGGCAGTCCCTACGAGCAGTACTTC.